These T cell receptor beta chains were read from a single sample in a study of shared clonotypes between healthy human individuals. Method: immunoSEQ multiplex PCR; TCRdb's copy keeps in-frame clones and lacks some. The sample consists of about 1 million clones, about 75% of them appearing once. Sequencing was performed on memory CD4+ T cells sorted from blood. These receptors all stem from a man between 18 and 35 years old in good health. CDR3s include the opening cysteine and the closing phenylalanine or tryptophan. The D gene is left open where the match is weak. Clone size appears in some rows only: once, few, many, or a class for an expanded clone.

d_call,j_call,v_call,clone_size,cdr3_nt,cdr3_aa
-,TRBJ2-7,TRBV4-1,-,TGCGCCAGCAGCCAAAACATTCCGCCCTACGAGCAGTACTTC,CASSQNIPPYEQYF
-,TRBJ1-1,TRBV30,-,TGTGCCTGGCCGTCTCAGGGAGGCACTGAAGCTTTCTTT,CAWPSQGGTEAFF
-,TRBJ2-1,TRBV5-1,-,TGCGCCAGCAGCTTGGAGAAGGAGCAGTTCTTC,CASSLEKEQFF
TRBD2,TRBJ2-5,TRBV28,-,TGTGCCAGCTGGGGAGGGGAGACCCAGTACTTC,CASWGGETQYF
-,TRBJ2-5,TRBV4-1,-,TGCGCCAGCAGCGGAAGCGGAAGGAGCCAAGAGACCCAGTACTTC,CASSGSGRSQETQYF
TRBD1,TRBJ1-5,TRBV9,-,TGTGCCAGCAGCTTCTCAGGGGGCGAACCCCAGCATTTT,CASSFSGGEPQHF
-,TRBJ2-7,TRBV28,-,TGTGCCAGCAGTTTAGGGCAGGCTAATAAGGAGCAGTACTTC,CASSLGQANKEQYF
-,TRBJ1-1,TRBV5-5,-,TGTGCCAGCAGCCCATATGACAGCTCCACTGAAGCTTTCTTT,CASSPYDSSTEAFF
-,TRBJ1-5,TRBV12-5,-,TGTGCTAGTGGTTCTGGCCGTGGGGGATATCAGCCCCAGCATTTT,CASGSGRGGYQPQHF
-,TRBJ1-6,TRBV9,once,TGTGCCAGCAGCGTAGAGCAGGGGCGATACTCACCCCTCCACTTT,CASSVEQGRYSPLHF
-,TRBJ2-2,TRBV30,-,TGTGCCTCCGACTTGAACACCGGGGAGCTGTTTTTT,CASDLNTGELFF
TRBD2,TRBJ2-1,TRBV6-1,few,TGTGCCAGCAGTGACCAAGGACTAGCGGTCAATGAGCAGTTCTTC,CASSDQGLAVNEQFF
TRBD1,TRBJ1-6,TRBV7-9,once,TGTGCCAGCAGCTCGGAGGGACAGGGCTTACCCCTCCACTTT,CASSSEGQGLPLHF
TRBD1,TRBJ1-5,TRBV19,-,TGTGCCAGTACTGAACAGGGGACAGCAAATCAGCCCCAGCATTTT,CASTEQGTANQPQHF
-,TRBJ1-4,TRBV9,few,TGTGCCAGCAGCGTTGGTAATGAAAAACTGTTTTTT,CASSVGNEKLFF
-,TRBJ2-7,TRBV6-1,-,TGTGCCAGTGGGGAAGACTACGAGCAGTACTTC,CASGEDYEQYF
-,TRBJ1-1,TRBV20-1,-,TGCTCTAGGGTTAGGGGCACTGAAGCTTTCTTT,CSRVRGTEAFF
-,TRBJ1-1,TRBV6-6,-,TGTGCCAGCAGTTACTCTGGGGGGGCTAGCACTGAAGCTTTCTTT,CASSYSGGASTEAFF